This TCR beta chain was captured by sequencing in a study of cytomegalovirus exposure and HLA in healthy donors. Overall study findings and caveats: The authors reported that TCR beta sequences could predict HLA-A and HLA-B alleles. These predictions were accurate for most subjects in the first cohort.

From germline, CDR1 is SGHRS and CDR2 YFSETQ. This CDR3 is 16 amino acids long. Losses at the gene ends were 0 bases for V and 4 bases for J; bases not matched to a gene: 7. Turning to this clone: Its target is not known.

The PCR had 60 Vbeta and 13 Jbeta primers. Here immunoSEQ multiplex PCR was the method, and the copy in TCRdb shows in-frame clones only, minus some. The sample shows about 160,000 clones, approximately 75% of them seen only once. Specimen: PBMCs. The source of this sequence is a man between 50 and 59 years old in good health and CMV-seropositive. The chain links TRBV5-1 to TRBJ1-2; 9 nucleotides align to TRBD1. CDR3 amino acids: CASSLGGTGPSYGYTF. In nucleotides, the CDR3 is TGCGCCAGCAGCTTGGGTGGGACAGGGCCTTCCTATGGCTACACCTTC. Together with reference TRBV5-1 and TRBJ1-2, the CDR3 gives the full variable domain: KAGVTQTPRYLIKTRGQQVTLSCSPISGHRSVSWYQQTPGQGLQFLFEYFSETQRNKGNFPGRFSGRQFSNSRSEMNVSTLELGDSALYLCASSLGGTGPSYGYTFGSGTRLTVV.